A single TCR beta chain is shown here with its context. This record belongs to a study of PD-L1 blockade in urothelial cancer. Across the study: Patients with male sex and bladder-origin urothelial cancer accounted for about 90% of the 29 enrolled. At 3 weeks (second dose) and 6 weeks after starting treatment, blood was analyzed.

The sample's time point: peripheral blood 6 weeks after treatment start. The protocol was immunoSEQ multiplex PCR, while the TCRdb copy is restricted to in-frame clones and leaves out a portion. The data contain approximately 91,000 clones, over 65% of them singletons. The V gene's germline CDR1 is SQVTM and CDR2 ANQGSEA. The ends lost 7 bases at V and 6 bases at J; junction bases unmatched: 7. The CDR3 runs 12 residues. Sequenced here: PBMCs, sampled around atezolizumab (anti-PD-L1) treatment. The source of this sequence is a man aged 65 to 79 with urothelial cancer. V and J are TRBV29-1 and TRBJ2-3; 7 bases are shared with TRBD1. In nucleotides, the CDR3 is TGCAGCGCCGATGAGGGGGCGGATACGCAGTATTTT. This codes for CSADEGADTQYF.